What follows are 28 T cell receptor beta chains derived from one specimen sequenced in a study. TCRdb redid the calling of the RT-PCR reads with MiXCR, one entry per CDR3 protein. The table has about 680,000 distinct CDR3 sequences, about 14% seen once. Sequencing was performed on memory CD4+ T cells from blood. Receptor source: a female donor in good health, serving as a healthy control.

The rearrangement joins TRBV12-3 or TRBV12-4 to TRBJ1-3; D remains unclear. The CDR3 contains 15 residues. V lost 4 bases to trimming and J lost 0 bases, with 10 bases between them. CDR3 in DNA: TGTGCCAGCAGTTCTTACAGCTACTCTGGAAACACCATATATTTT. Its protein is CASSSYSYSGNTIYF.

The chain recombines TRBV20-1 with TRBJ2-1; possibly TRBD1 for D (6 bases). The CDR3 totals 10 residues. Trimming took off 7 bases at V and 6 bases at J, with 7 bases between the two ends. CDR1 is DFQATT, CDR2 SNEGSKA, per germline (reference sequence). The chain's CDR3 is CSVRGNEQFF. In DNA, the CDR3 is TGCAGTGTCAGGGGCAATGAGCAGTTCTTC.

This sequence joins TRBV7-2 and TRBJ1-2; D gene ambiguous. Germline V gene lookup returns CDR1 SGHTA and CDR2 FQGNSA. V dropped 0 bases and J dropped 8 bases, with 13 bases sitting between them. CDR3 length equals 14 residues. This CDR3 is CASSLASERRGYTF. CDR3 in DNA: TGTGCCAGCAGCTTAGCCTCCGAACGGCGGGGCTACACCTTC.

A few counts support this clonotype. In DNA, the CDR3 is TGTGCCAGCAGCCGCGAACGGCGGGAGGATAGAAACATTCAGTACTTC. This encodes CASSRERREDRNIQYF. The chain employs TRBV7-2 and TRBJ2-4; 8 bases are shared with TRBD2. Germline V gene lookup returns CDR1 SGHTA and CDR2 FQGNSA. V was clipped by 5 bases and J by 6 bases; unmatched bases: 12. This CDR3 spans 16 amino acids. The variable domain in full, with the rest retrieved from reference TRBV7-2 and TRBJ2-4, is GAGVSQSPSNKVTEKGKDVELRCDPISGHTALYWYRQSLGQGLEFLIYFQGNSAPDKSGLPSDRFSAERTGGSVSTLTIQRTQQEDSAVYLCASSRERREDRNIQYFGAGTRLSVL.

The sample holds many counts of this clonotype. The chain joins TRBV6-5 to TRBJ1-5, with 8 bases matching TRBD1. In germline, CDR1 is MNHEY, CDR2 SVGAGI. The CDR3 is 14 amino acids. V dropped 6 bases and J dropped 5; count of bases not matched to a gene: 6. CDR3 region: CASRKQGDDQPQHF. The DNA for the CDR3 is TGTGCCAGCAGAAAACAGGGGGATGATCAGCCCCAGCATTTT.

This clonotype has a handful of counts. The V and J genes are TRBV20-1 and TRBJ2-6; D possibly corresponds to TRBD1 (6 bases). Trimming pared 5 bases from V and 2 bases from J, leaving 13 bases between. From germline, CDR1 is DFQATT and CDR2 SNEGSKA (reference sequence). The CDR3 spans 15 residues. The chain's CDR3 is CSAVTTGTGANVLTF. DNA for the CDR3: TGCAGTGCTGTCACTACAGGGACTGGGGCCAACGTCCTGACTTTC.

V gene TRBV10-3 combines with J gene TRBJ1-1; D uncertain. The germline V gene encodes CDR1 ENHRY and CDR2 SYGVKD. Trimming took 4 bases from V and 6 from J, leaving 6 bases between them. The CDR3 totals 11 residues. The CDR3 reads CAISVGSEAFF. CDR3 in DNA: TGTGCCATCAGTGTAGGGTCTGAAGCTTTCTTT.

The genes are TRBV12-3 or TRBV12-4 and TRBJ1-1; D remains ambiguous. The germline V and J ends were trimmed by 7 bases and 2 bases, with 17 bases remaining between them. CDR3 length: 15 amino acids. For the CDR3, the DNA is TGTGCCAGCATTAAATCGAGCGGGGTAAACACTGAAGCTTTCTTT. Protein sequence: CASIKSSGVNTEAFF.

J is TRBJ2-3 and V is TRBV9; TRBD2 matches at 10 bases. The CDR3 consists of 14 residues. J gave up 6 bases and V 0 bases, and 1 base lay outside the gene matches. The germline CDR1 and CDR2 sequences are SGDLS and YYNGEE. CDR3: CASSVATSGDTQYF. The CDR3 region has the DNA TGTGCCAGCAGCGTAGCGACTAGCGGGGATACGCAGTATTTT.

The chain has TRBV6-1 and TRBJ2-2, with TRBD1 as a possible D gene (5 bases). The end of the DNA is better explained by TRBJ1-5, so the J call may be wrong. Germline V lookup: CDR1 MNHNS, CDR2 SASEGT. The CDR3 is 18 amino acids. CDR3 loop: CASITRRGVGPRNQPQHF. The CDR3 DNA reads TGTGCCAGCATCACCCGGCGGGGGGTCGGTCCACGCAATCAGCCCCAGCATTTT.

This sequence joins TRBV5-6 and TRBJ2-7; D remains unclear. The CDR3 totals 15 residues. Trimming shortened V by 0 bases and J by 3 bases, and 13 bases separated the two germline ends. Germline V gene lookup returns CDR1 SGHDT and CDR2 YYEEEE. CDR3 in amino acids: CASSLGVVGDYEQYF. The CDR3 DNA reads as TGTGCCAGCAGCTTGGGTGTAGTGGGCGACTACGAGCAGTACTTC.

This clonotype appeared a few times. This chain joins TRBV24-1 and TRBJ2-5; maybe TRBD1 (5 bases). CDR1 and CDR2 (germline): KGHDR, SFDVKD. The CDR3 length is 14 residues. V was cut by 2 bases and J by 4 bases, with 10 bases left in between. The DNA of the CDR3 is TGTGCCACCAGTGATTCTTTCCAGGGAGAGACCCAGTACTTC. This encodes CATSDSFQGETQYF.

In the case of this clonotype: At one boundary the junction diverges from the germline segment, which might be a read error. The V gene is TRBV15, the J gene TRBJ1-2; no firm D call. In germline, CDR1 is LNHNV, CDR2 YYDKDF (reference sequence). The CDR3 is made up of 14 amino acids. CDR3 bases: TGTGTCACCAGCAGTAGAGGACGGAACTATGGCTACACCTTC. As protein: CVTSSRGRNYGYTF.

This clonotype was counted a few times. The rearrangement links TRBV20-1 to TRBJ2-1; no clear D gene. Germline assignment: CDR1 DFQATT and CDR2 SNEGSKA (reference sequence). CDR3 length equals 16 residues. The V and J ends lost 3 bases and 5 bases respectively, with 20 bases between them. CDR3 region: CSASSRLLLTDNEQFF. DNA for the CDR3: TGCAGTGCTAGCTCTCGGTTACTCTTAACGGACAATGAGCAGTTCTTC.

This chain connects TRBV24-1 to TRBJ1-2; 8 nucleotides agree with TRBD1. The CDR3 extends over 15 amino acids. CDR1 is KGHDR, CDR2 SFDVKD, per germline. V shed 2 bases, J shed 3 bases, and the junction held 4 bases outside the gene matches. As DNA, the CDR3 is TGTGCCACCAGTGATTCAGGGGGCGCGGACTATGGCTACACCTTC. This translates into CATSDSGGADYGYTF.

In this sample, this clonotype turned up many times. The chain links TRBV6-2 or TRBV6-3 to TRBJ2-5; D call uncertain. Germline values: CDR1 MNHEY, CDR2 SVGEGT. CDR3 length equals 16 residues. The V and J ends lost 2 bases and 5 bases respectively, with 18 bases between them. CDR3 region: CASSYPRGTLRETQYF. DNA of the CDR3: TGTGCCAGCAGTTACCCGCGCGGAACCCTGCGGGAGACCCAGTACTTC.

This rearrangement joins TRBV20-1 to TRBJ1-4, with a tentative D call TRBD1 (6 bases). Germline V lookup: CDR1 DFQATT, CDR2 SNEGSKA (reference sequence). Trimming cost V 3 bases and J 7 bases, with 12 bases left between them. CDR3 size: 13 residues. CDR3 residues: CSARRTAGEKLFF. CDR3 in DNA: TGCAGTGCTAGGAGGACAGCGGGTGAAAAACTGTTTTTT.

The sample holds a few counts of this clonotype. The chain joins TRBV24-1 to TRBJ2-3, with unresolved D. Germline assignment: CDR1 KGHDR and CDR2 SFDVKD. Trimming removed 4 bases at V and 1 base at J, with 5 bases between. The CDR3 has 13 residues. The chain's CDR3 is CATSEERTDTQYF. The CDR3 nucleotides read TGTGCCACCAGTGAAGAACGCACAGATACGCAGTATTTT.

The chain employs TRBV7-3 and TRBJ2-2; 7 positions match TRBD1. The V segment lost 5 bases and the J segment 6 bases; nucleotides outside the gene matches: 3. This CDR3 comprises 13 residues. Germline V gene sequence: CDR1 SGHTA, CDR2 FQGTGA. Written as DNA, the CDR3 is TGTGCCAGCAGCGCAGGGACAGCCGGGGAGCTGTTTTTT. Translation: CASSAGTAGELFF.

This clonotype showed up just a few times. J is TRBJ2-7 and V is TRBV5-1; TRBD1 aligns across 11 bases. Germline-derived CDR1 and CDR2 are SGHRS and YFSETQ. This CDR3 is 15 amino acids long. Losses at the gene ends were 4 bases for V and 5 bases for J; bases not matched to a gene: 8. The DNA of the CDR3 is TGCGCCAGCAGCATTGGACAGGGGGCAGGAAACGAGCAGTACTTC. It specifies CASSIGQGAGNEQYF.

CDR3 bases: TGTGCCACCAGTGATTTCCGCGTAGACACCGGGGAGCTGTTTTTT. Translated, it gives CATSDFRVDTGELFF. The chain recombines TRBV24-1 with TRBJ2-2; D is unresolved. The CDR3 is 15 residues long. From germline, CDR1 is KGHDR and CDR2 SFDVKD. V lost 1 base, J lost 3 bases, and 8 bases lay in between.

The rearrangement links TRBV12-3 or TRBV12-4 to TRBJ2-3; no clear D gene. The CDR3 loop spans 13 amino acids. V lost 7 bases and J lost 0, with 8 bases in between. This chain's CDR3 is CASTRRSTDTQYF. CDR3 bases: TGTGCCAGCACCCGACGGAGCACAGATACGCAGTATTTT.

This clonotype has a handful of counts. This sequence joins TRBV5-1 and TRBJ2-1, with 7 bases lining up with TRBD1. Trimming cost V 4 bases and J 8 bases; bases outside gene matches: 9. There are 14 residues in the CDR3. Germline V gene sequence: CDR1 SGHRS, CDR2 YFSETQ. Here the CDR3 reads CASSTGQSNYEQFF. The CDR3 nucleotides read TGCGCCAGCAGCACGGGACAGTCAAACTATGAGCAGTTCTTC. The variable domain in full, with the rest retrieved from reference TRBV5-1 and TRBJ2-1, is KAGVTQTPRYLIKTRGQQVTLSCSPISGHRSVSWYQQTPGQGLQFLFEYFSETQRNKGNFPGRFSGRQFSNSRSEMNVSTLELGDSALYLCASSTGQSNYEQFFGPGTRLTVL.

This clonotype has ten or more counts. This chain uses TRBV6-5 with TRBJ2-2, with TRBD1 matching over 8 bases. V dropped 7 bases and J dropped 6; count of bases not matched to a gene: 10. Germline V gene sequence: CDR1 MNHEY, CDR2 SVGAGI. The CDR3 extends over 15 amino acids. The CDR3 is CASKRQGSGAGELFF. DNA of the CDR3: TGTGCCAGCAAAAGACAGGGGTCAGGTGCCGGGGAGCTGTTTTTT.

This clonotype was seen more than once but under ten times. The V and J genes are TRBV7-2 and TRBJ2-1; the D is unclear. This CDR3 region has 15 residues. The V end lost 1 base, the J end lost 8 bases, and 15 bases lay between the germline ends. Germline CDR1 is SGHTA and CDR2 is FQGNSA. The CDR3 loop is CASSLGPRPWDEQFF. The CDR3 DNA sequence: TGTGCCAGCAGCTTAGGCCCGAGGCCCTGGGATGAGCAGTTCTTC.

This clonotype was seen many times. V gene TRBV7-9 combines with J gene TRBJ2-1; D gene unclear. V was clipped by 4 bases and J by 4 bases, with 11 bases between them. The CDR3 totals 14 residues. CDR1 SEHNR and CDR2 FQNEAQ come from the germline V gene (reference sequence). CDR3: CASSSPLSYNEQFF. In nucleotides, the CDR3 is TGTGCCAGCAGCTCCCCCCTCTCGTACAATGAGCAGTTCTTC.

This clonotype was seen more than once but under ten times. The CDR3 reads CASSLSVPSGGGTDTQYF. Here the CDR3 DNA reads TGTGCCAGCAGCTTAAGTGTCCCAAGCGGGGGGGGCACAGATACGCAGTATTTT. The gene calls are TRBV7-6 and TRBJ2-3; TRBD2 agrees at 10 bases. Germline V gene lookup returns CDR1 SGHVS and CDR2 FNYEAQ. The CDR3 covers 18 residues. Germline trimming cut 2 bases from V and 1 base from J; bases unmatched to any gene: 9.

This clonotype was seen repeatedly, ten times or more. The chain carries TRBV11-2 and TRBJ2-3; 7 bases align to TRBD2. With V trimmed by 8 bases and J by 2 bases, 4 bases remained unmatched. The CDR3 spans 13 residues. Germline V gives CDR1 SGHAT, CDR2 FQNNGV. The CDR3: CASGREFTDTQYF. The CDR3 DNA sequence: TGTGCCAGCGGGCGGGAGTTCACAGATACGCAGTATTTT.